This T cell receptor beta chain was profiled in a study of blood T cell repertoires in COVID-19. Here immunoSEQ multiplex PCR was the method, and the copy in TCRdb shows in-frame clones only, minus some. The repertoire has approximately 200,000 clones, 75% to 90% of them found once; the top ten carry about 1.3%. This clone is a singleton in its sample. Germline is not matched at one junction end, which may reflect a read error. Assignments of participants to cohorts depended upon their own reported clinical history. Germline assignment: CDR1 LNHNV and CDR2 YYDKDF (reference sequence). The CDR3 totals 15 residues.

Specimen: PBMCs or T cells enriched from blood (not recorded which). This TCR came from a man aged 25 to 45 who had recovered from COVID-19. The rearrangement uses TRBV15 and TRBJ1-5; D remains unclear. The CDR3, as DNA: TGTGCCACCAGCAGAGATTACGCGGGGTACTTGATCCCTCTCTTT. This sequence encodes CATSRDYAGYLIPLF.